Included here is one T cell receptor beta chain sequence, with context. Germline CDR1 is MNHEY and CDR2 is SVGEGT. This CDR3 is 16 amino acids long. Trimming at V came to 0 bases and at J to 4 bases, leaving 7 bases not matched to a gene. The data originate from a study of blood T cell repertoires in COVID-19. As for the study in general: The analysed material was cDNA or gDNA that came from T cells, B-cell-depleted T cells, or PBMCs.

In the authors' workflow: Counts of nucleated cells, estimated from reference gene primer amplification, were obtained. Sequenced by immunoSEQ multiplex PCR; TCRdb stores in-frame clones only, minus some. D and trimming were read from the DNA, whereas the V and J calls and clone size are those reported in that table. Here the sample spans about 330,000 clones, approximately 92% being singletons. Those enrolled, adults aged roughly 18 to 95 years, came from roughly 23 US areas. Two negative PCRs, clearance, or symptom resolution were required of recovered Cohort 3 donors. The chain has TRBV6-2 or TRBV6-3 and TRBJ1-2, with TRBD1 matching over 8 bases. This TCR derives from a woman younger than 45 who had recovered from COVID-19. The sequenced sample consisted of PBMCs or T cells enriched from blood (not recorded which). CDR3 region: CASSYSPQGAGYGYTF. CDR3 DNA: TGTGCCAGCAGTTACTCACCCCAGGGGGCCGGCTATGGCTACACCTTC.